This record looks at one TCR beta chain sequence and its context. Its specificity is unknown. The entry originates in a study of blood T cells in healthy people across ages. Sample-barcoded 5' priming and a J-beta primer mix drove a second PCR of about 6 to 11 cycles. TCRdb reprocessed the 5' RACE reads with MiXCR, giving one entry per CDR3 protein. The table has fewer than 2,000,000 distinct CDR3 sequences, approximately 40% seen once. The study, taken as a whole, reports: A strong correlation was seen between TCR beta diversity and naive T cell percentage.

The TCR was taken from a human donor in good health. The specimen sequenced was blood.

CDR3 coding DNA: TGCGCCAGCAGCCCCGGGACAGGAGGTATCGGCTATGGCTACACCTTC. Encoded protein: CASSPGTGGIGYGYTF. V is TRBV5-1 and J is TRBJ1-2, with 8 nucleotides matching TRBD1. The ends lost 4 bases at V and 4 bases at J; junction bases unmatched: 12. This CDR3 has 16 amino acids. Germline CDR1 SGHRS, CDR2 YFSETQ.